Shown below are 2 T cell receptor beta chains from a single sample sequenced in a study of Graves' ophthalmopathy and Graves' hyperthyroidism. RNA transcripts served as template for amplifying TCR beta CDR3 sequences. The authors performed first-round RT-PCR with HTBI primers and then a second-round multiplex PCR. TCRdb analysed the multiplex PCR reads with MiXCR anew, one entry per CDR3 protein. The sample consists of 500,000 to 700,000 distinct CDR3 sequences, approximately 35% of them appearing once. Sample: peripheral blood or thyroid tissue (not recorded which). The receptor set was obtained from an adult man with Graves' hyperthyroidism.

In this sample, this clonotype turned up many times. The V and J genes are TRBV20-1 and TRBJ2-7, with D possibly called TRBD1 or TRBD2 (5 bases each). V gave up 6 bases and J gave up 1 base, with 13 bases separating them. The CDR3 sequence is 13 residues long. Germline V gene data show CDR1 as DFQATT and CDR2 as SNEGSKA (reference sequence). As DNA, the CDR3 is TGCAGTGCCAGGCCGGGACGGTCCTACGAGCAGTACTTC. Protein: CSARPGRSYEQYF.

This clonotype occurred many times. The gene calls are TRBV6-6 and TRBJ1-5; no clear D. The CDR3 has 13 amino acids. The V gene lost 7 bases and the J gene lost 5 bases, with 12 bases spanning the gap. The germline CDR1 and CDR2 sequences are MNHNY and SVGAGI (reference sequence). The DNA for the CDR3 is TGTGCCAGCACTGATACGGCTGATCAGCCCCAGCATTTT. Protein: CASTDTADQPQHF.